The next 13 T cell receptor beta chains were all read from a single sample in a study of graft-versus-host responses after intestinal transplantation. The table came from immunoSEQ multiplex PCR; TCRdb's copy has only in-frame clones and leaves some out. The sample gives tens of thousands of clones, 85% to 95% of which show up once; approximately 0.4% is in the top ten. Their cognate antigens are unknown. Sequenced material: unstimulated CD4+ T cells sorted from spleen or lymph node cells, taken before transplant. Every receptor here comes from a human donor who was the organ donor for an intestinal transplant.

This sequence joins TRBV7-3 and TRBJ2-1; possibly TRBD2 for D (6 bases). In germline, CDR1 is SGHTA, CDR2 FQGTGA. Trimming left V 0 bases short and J 3 bases short, with 6 bases between. The CDR3 is 14 residues long. The CDR3 reads CASSLTSGYNEQFF. The CDR3 nucleotides are TGTGCCAGCAGCTTAACTAGCGGCTACAATGAGCAGTTCTTC.

The chain employs TRBV5-1 and TRBJ2-2; 10 positions match TRBD2. The CDR3 extends over 18 amino acids. V gave up 4 bases and J gave up 5 bases; unmatched junction bases: 14. The germline CDR1 and CDR2 sequences are SGHRS and YFSETQ. CDR3 sequence (DNA): TGCGCCAGCAGCGGCCTTAGCGGGGGGTCACCGGGGACCGGGGAGCTGTTTTTT. This codes for CASSGLSGGSPGTGELFF.

The V gene is TRBV7-6, the J gene TRBJ2-3; 8 positions agree with TRBD1. CDR3 length: 13 amino acids. V was clipped by 5 bases and J by 5 bases; unmatched bases: 3. Germline V lookup: CDR1 SGHVS, CDR2 FNYEAQ. Written as DNA, the CDR3 is TGTGCCAGCAGCCGAGACAGGGGAGATACGCAGTATTTT. Its translation is CASSRDRGDTQYF.

This sequence joins TRBV5-5 and TRBJ2-5; no clear D gene. The J call may be faulty, since TRBJ2-7 better matches the DNA end. This CDR3 region has 16 residues. Germline V gives CDR1 SGHKS, CDR2 YYEKEE (reference sequence). The CDR3 DNA follows: TGTGCCAGCAGCTTGGCTACCTCGCCCCAATCCTACGAGCAGTACTTC. Protein product: CASSLATSPQSYEQYF.

The chain carries TRBV28 and TRBJ1-5, with TRBD1 identical over 7 bases. The ends lost 7 bases at V and 5 bases at J; junction bases unmatched: 11. The V gene's germline CDR1 is MDHEN and CDR2 SYDVKM. This CDR3 is 15 amino acids long. The CDR3 is CASNPPGGKHQPQHF. In nucleotides, the CDR3 is TGTGCCAGCAACCCTCCAGGGGGGAAGCATCAGCCCCAGCATTTT.

The genes are TRBV6-1 and TRBJ2-5, with 7 positions matching TRBD1. The DNA end is more similar to TRBJ2-7, so the J call may be wrong. CDR1 and CDR2 from the germline V gene are MNHNS and SASEGT. The CDR3 extends over 14 amino acids. CDR3 protein: CASNPDRSTYEQYF. CDR3 coding DNA: TGTGCCAGCAACCCGGACAGGTCCACCTACGAGCAGTACTTC.

The rearrangement links TRBV11-2 to TRBJ1-3; the D gene is possibly TRBD1 (6 bases). The V and J ends lost 5 bases and 4 bases respectively, with 9 bases between them. Germline V gene data show CDR1 as SGHAT and CDR2 as FQNNGV. The length of the CDR3 is 13 residues. For the CDR3, the DNA is TGTGCCAGCAGCCCCGGACAGGGAAACACCATATATTTT. Amino acids: CASSPGQGNTIYF.

J is TRBJ2-5 and V is TRBV2, with D possibly being TRBD1 or TRBD2 (5 bases each). Per the germline V gene, CDR1 is SNHLY and CDR2 is FYNNEI. The CDR3 spans 13 residues. The germline V and J ends were trimmed by 7 bases and 4 bases, with 13 bases remaining between them. Here the CDR3 reads CASKRGAVETQYF. The DNA of the CDR3 is TGTGCCAGCAAGAGAGGGGCCGTAGAGACCCAGTACTTC.

This rearrangement joins TRBV4-2 to TRBJ2-7; D is perhaps TRBD2 (6 bases). V lost 0 bases to trimming and J lost 2 bases, with 11 bases between them. The CDR3 sequence is 15 residues long. In germline, CDR1 is LGHNA, CDR2 YNFKEQ. The DNA of the CDR3 is TGTGCCAGCAGCCAAGAGGTCCGGGGGACCTACGAGCAGTACTTC. Translation gives CASSQEVRGTYEQYF.

J is TRBJ2-1 and V is TRBV5-6; 8 bases are shared with TRBD2. CDR3 size: 15 residues. Trimming removed 1 base from V and 4 bases from J; junction bases left unmatched: 4. CDR1 SGHDT and CDR2 YYEEEE come from the germline V gene. In DNA, the CDR3 is TGTGCCAGCAGCTTGCGGGGGGGTATTTACAATGAGCAGTTCTTC. Translating it yields CASSLRGGIYNEQFF. Combining the CDR3 with reference TRBV5-6 and TRBJ2-1 gives the whole variable domain DAGVTQSPTHLIKTRGQQVTLRCSPKSGHDTVSWYQQALGQGPQFIFQYYEEEERQRGNFPDRFSGHQFPNYSSELNVNALLLGDSALYLCASSLRGGIYNEQFFGPGTRLTVL.

This rearrangement joins TRBV5-1 to TRBJ1-1; D remains ambiguous. CDR1 is SGHRS, CDR2 YFSETQ, per germline. Between the trimmed V and J ends, which lost 2 bases and 0 bases, there was a span of 8 bases. The CDR3 length is 14 residues. Here the CDR3 reads CASSLRIMNTEAFF. CDR3 nucleotides: TGCGCCAGCAGCTTACGGATCATGAACACTGAAGCTTTCTTT.

This clone was seen a single time. V gene TRBV20-1 combines with J gene TRBJ2-2; D remains ambiguous. Trimming took off 0 bases at V and 8 bases at J, with 4 bases between the two ends. This CDR3 has 11 residues. Per the germline V gene, CDR1 is DFQATT and CDR2 is SNEGSKA (reference sequence). In DNA form, the CDR3 reads TGCAGTGCTAGAGATCATGGGGAGCTGTTTTTT. It codes for CSARDHGELFF.

The chain recombines TRBV4-3 with TRBJ2-7; D is unresolved. Per germline, CDR1 LGHNA and CDR2 YSLEER. The V end was cut by 1 base, the J end by 3 bases, with 10 bases between. CDR3 size: 14 residues. CDR3 coding DNA: TGCGCCAGCAGCCAAGCAACTTACGGCTACGAGCAGTACTTC. Translated, it gives CASSQATYGYEQYF.